This TCR beta chain originates from a study of blood T cell repertoires in COVID-19. Study-level background: The United States, Italy and Spain supplied acute and convalescent COVID-19 samples. Sample material is recorded as cDNA or gDNA derived from T cells, B-cell-depleted T cells, or PBMCs.

The ends lost 0 bases at V and 7 bases at J; junction bases unmatched: 4. The CDR3 is 13 residues long. CDR1 and CDR2 (germline): SQVTM, ANQGSEA. The authors' processing: Scientists estimated how many nucleated cells there were by amplifying reference gene primers. The repertoire was sequenced with immunoSEQ multiplex PCR; TCRdb's copy has only in-frame clones and lacks some. Clonal size and the V and J genes are those of that table, whereas D and trimming came from the DNA. The sample contains about 190,000 clones, around 80% of which appear only once. This clonotype was obtained from a man in his fifties or sixties with acute or convalescent COVID-19. The chain links TRBV29-1 to TRBJ1-2; 8 bases agree with TRBD1. Sequencing was done on a sample of peripheral blood. The CDR3 DNA reads TGCAGCGTTGAAGACTACAGGGGGATTGGCTACACCTTC. Its protein is CSVEDYRGIGYTF.